The 12 T cell receptor beta chains below all came from one sample that was sequenced in a study of T cells in Graves' hyperthyroidism and ophthalmopathy. RNA transcripts served as the template for amplifying TCR beta CDR3 regions. Carried out on the TCR CDR3, a first-round RT-PCR used the HTBI primer set. Using its own MiXCR run on the multiplex PCR reads, TCRdb lists one record per CDR3 protein. The repertoire includes under 450,000 distinct CDR3 sequences, about 13% of them detected once, and around 20% sits in the top ten. The sequencing sample was made of blood. The receptors were sampled from a man younger than 40 with Graves' hyperthyroidism that later progressed to Graves' ophthalmopathy.

The V gene is TRBV5-1, the J gene TRBJ2-5; D possibly corresponds to TRBD1 (6 bases). V was pared by 4 bases and J by 1 base, with 11 bases between. Germline-derived CDR1 and CDR2 are SGHRS and YFSETQ. The CDR3 spans 14 residues. The CDR3 loop reads CASSIRQVQETQYF. The DNA for the CDR3 is TGCGCCAGCAGCATCCGACAGGTCCAAGAGACCCAGTACTTC.

This clonotype was detected only a few times. V gene TRBV19 combines with J gene TRBJ2-7, with TRBD1 as a possible D gene (5 bases). V dropped 4 bases and J dropped 3 bases, with 7 bases sitting between them. Germline CDR1 and CDR2: LNHDA and SQIVND (reference sequence). The CDR3 covers 12 residues. The CDR3 region has the DNA TGTGCCAGTAGTAAAGGGGTCTACGAGCAGTACTTC. It yields the protein CASSKGVYEQYF.

V gene TRBV3-1 combines with J gene TRBJ1-5, with 9 bases aligning to TRBD1. Germline V lookup: CDR1 LGHDT, CDR2 YNNKEL (reference sequence). The trim removed 3 bases at V and 4 bases at J, leaving 4 bases unmatched. This CDR3 has 15 amino acids. For the CDR3, the DNA is TGTGCCAGCAGCCAGGGACAGGGTGGAAATCAGCCCCAGCATTTT. It specifies CASSQGQGGNQPQHF.

The rearrangement uses TRBV27 and TRBJ2-7; 8 bases fit TRBD1. Unmatched junction bases numbered 12, after V lost 4 bases and J lost 4 bases. CDR1 is MNHEY, CDR2 SMNVEV, per germline (reference sequence). The CDR3 has 16 amino acids. CDR3 nucleotide sequence: TGTGCCAGCAGTTACGCGTGGACAGGGAAAGTTTACGAGCAGTACTTC. Translated: CASSYAWTGKVYEQYF.

This chain joins TRBV28 and TRBJ2-1; TRBD2 matches at 16 bases. This CDR3 has 18 amino acids. With V trimmed by 5 bases and J by 2 bases, 6 bases remained unmatched. CDR1 and CDR2 (germline): MDHEN, SYDVKM. The CDR3 DNA sequence: TGTGCCAGCAGTACCCCCGGGACTAGCGGGGGGGCCTACAATGAGCAGTTCTTC. Translating it yields CASSTPGTSGGAYNEQFF.

This clonotype was detected many times. The chain has TRBV30 and TRBJ2-1; D gene uncertain. V was trimmed by 7 bases and J by 5 bases, leaving 15 bases between them. The CDR3 sequence is 13 residues long. Germline CDR1 and CDR2: GTSNPN and SVGIG (reference sequence). CDR3 sequence reads: CASTESQNNEQFF. The CDR3 coding sequence is TGTGCCTCCACCGAGAGCCAAAACAATGAGCAGTTCTTC.

There are many counts of this clonotype. The chain has TRBV7-2 and TRBJ1-5, with 9 bases that match TRBD1. In germline, CDR1 is SGHTA, CDR2 FQGNSA. This CDR3 is built from 16 residues. J gave up 7 bases and V 3 bases, and 10 bases lay outside the gene matches. The CDR3 loop is CASSFAVGTGLQPQHF. The CDR3 nucleotides read TGTGCCAGCAGCTTCGCCGTCGGGACAGGGCTACAGCCCCAGCATTTT.

This clonotype was found many times. The CDR3 protein is CASSRLNSPLHF. CDR3 sequence (DNA): TGTGCCAGCAGCCGTCTTAATTCACCCCTCCACTTT. The chain employs TRBV28 and TRBJ1-6; D unclear. Germline V gives CDR1 MDHEN, CDR2 SYDVKM. The V gene lost 6 bases and the J gene lost 6 bases, with 6 bases spanning the gap. The CDR3 is made up of 12 amino acids.

This clonotype was counted at least ten times. V gene TRBV6-6 combines with J gene TRBJ2-2, with 12 nucleotides matching TRBD2. V lost 0 bases, J lost 1 base, and 0 bases stayed unmatched. CDR1 and CDR2 (germline): MNHNY, SVGAGI (reference sequence). The CDR3 runs to 17 residues. The CDR3, as DNA: TGTGCCAGCAGTTACTCGGGACTAGCGGGGAACACCGGGGAGCTGTTTTTT. It specifies CASSYSGLAGNTGELFF.

On this clonotype itself: Just one base apart from a much larger clone, this may be a read error. The chain couples TRBV11-3 to TRBJ2-1; possibly TRBD2 for D (6 bases). The CDR3 runs 12 residues. Germline V lookup: CDR1 SGHNT, CDR2 YENEEA. The CDR3 coding sequence is TGTGCCAGCAGCTCTCGGGGGAATGGGCAGTTCTTC. Its protein product is CASSSRGNGQFF.

Note on this clonotype: One base away lies a much larger clone, so this may be a sequencing read error. The J gene is TRBJ2-5, the V gene TRBV15; D unclear. CDR3 size: 13 residues. Germline lookup yields CDR1 LNHNV and CDR2 YYDKDF (reference sequence). Between the trimmed V and J ends, which lost 2 bases and 4 bases, there was a span of 8 bases. The CDR3 protein is CATSRKVGETQYF. CDR3 nucleotide sequence: TGTGCCACCAGCAGAAAAGTAGGAGAGACCCAGTACTTC.

This clonotype was counted many times. The chain couples TRBV12-3 or TRBV12-4 to TRBJ2-3; D gene uncertain. The CDR3 is 13 amino acids. Trimming cost V 6 bases and J 4 bases, with 11 bases left between them. The CDR3 is CASSPAAPDTQYF. CDR3 DNA: TGTGCCAGCAGCCCAGCAGCCCCAGATACGCAGTATTTT.